This entry lists 15 T cell receptor beta chains sequenced from one sample in a study of identical twins. TCRdb reprocessed the 5' RACE reads via MiXCR and lists one record per CDR3 protein. Here the sample spans about 890,000 distinct CDR3 sequences, 12% being singletons. The data also belong to a second study, concerning yellow fever vaccine responses in identical twins.

Input material: PBMCs. The receptor source for this set is a young woman in good health.

This clonotype has a handful of counts. Written as DNA, the CDR3 is TGTGCTAGTGGTTTGGTGGCTAGCGGGGGGGACAATGAGCAGTTCTTC. It encodes CASGLVASGGDNEQFF. The genes are TRBV12-5 and TRBJ2-1, with 12 bases matching TRBD2. Germline V lookup: CDR1 LGHNT, CDR2 FRNRAP. V lost 0 bases and J lost 5; bases outside the gene matches: 2. The CDR3 loop spans 16 amino acids.

This clonotype showed up many times. This chain joins TRBV5-1 and TRBJ2-4; 8 bases match TRBD1. This CDR3 contains 18 residues. Germline CDR1 is SGHRS and CDR2 is YFSETQ. The trim removed 0 bases at V and 5 bases at J, leaving 13 bases unmatched. The CDR3 sequence is CASSLGLSRDRTENIQYF. The CDR3 DNA reads TGCGCCAGCAGCTTGGGACTTTCCCGGGACAGGACCGAAAACATTCAGTACTTC.

The chain employs TRBV20-1 and TRBJ2-3, with a tentative D call TRBD2 (6 bases). The V end was cut by 3 bases, the J end by 5 bases, with 15 bases between. CDR3 length: 14 residues. Germline lookup yields CDR1 DFQATT and CDR2 SNEGSKA (reference sequence). CDR3: CSARRGLFEDTQYF. CDR3 in DNA: TGCAGTGCTAGGCGGGGACTTTTCGAAGATACGCAGTATTTT.

The genes are TRBV6-4 and TRBJ2-3, with D hard to call. This CDR3 spans 16 amino acids. Trimming removed 0 bases at V and 2 bases at J, with 12 bases between. Germline CDR1 and CDR2: MRHNA and SNTAGT. CDR3 nucleotide sequence: TGTGCCAGCAGTGACTCTTTCAGGACCTTCACAGATACGCAGTATTTT. Translated: CASSDSFRTFTDTQYF.

The table lists this clonotype with a few counts. The gene calls are TRBV12-3 or TRBV12-4 and TRBJ2-4, with D uncertain. The CDR3 covers 13 residues. V lost 3 bases and J 2 bases, leaving 5 bases between the germline ends. CDR3 bases: TGTGCCAGCAGTTTTGGCCCCAAAAACATTCAGTACTTC. Protein: CASSFGPKNIQYF.

The chain recombines TRBV28 with TRBJ1-5, with D perhaps TRBD1 (5 bases). V was trimmed by 7 bases and J by 0 bases, leaving 7 bases between them. The CDR3 is 13 residues long. Germline values: CDR1 MDHEN, CDR2 SYDVKM. CDR3 residues: CASKTDSNQPQHF. As DNA, the CDR3 is TGTGCCAGCAAGACAGATAGCAATCAGCCCCAGCATTTT.

This clonotype was seen repeatedly, ten times or more. CDR3 amino acids: CASSLGTSGKETQYF. DNA for the CDR3: TGTGCCAGCAGCTTGGGGACTAGCGGAAAAGAGACCCAGTACTTC. This chain links TRBV7-6 with TRBJ2-5; 11 bases are shared with TRBD2. The CDR3 sequence is 15 residues long. Germline V gives CDR1 SGHVS, CDR2 FNYEAQ. V was clipped by 3 bases and J by 3 bases; unmatched bases: 3.

This clonotype was picked up a small number of times. The J gene is TRBJ2-3, the V gene TRBV7-9; no reliable D call. The CDR3 runs 14 residues. Germline values: CDR1 SEHNR, CDR2 FQNEAQ (reference sequence). V was cut by 3 bases and J by 2 bases, with 9 bases left in between. For the CDR3, the DNA is TGTGCCAGCAGCTTCAGCTCAAACACAGATACGCAGTATTTT. It translates to CASSFSSNTDTQYF.

This clonotype has ten or more counts. The V and J genes are TRBV5-1 and TRBJ2-1, with 11 bases matching TRBD1. V was pared by 4 bases and J by 7 bases, with 7 bases of the junction left unmatched. Germline V CDR1 and CDR2: SGHRS, YFSETQ. The CDR3 extends over 15 amino acids. This CDR3 reads CASSQWDRGVNEQFF. In DNA, the CDR3 is TGCGCCAGCAGCCAATGGGACAGGGGGGTTAATGAGCAGTTCTTC.

This clonotype was seen only a few times. The chain has TRBV20-1 and TRBJ1-1, with a weak D call TRBD1 (5 bases). This CDR3 comprises 13 residues. Looked up from germline, CDR1 is DFQATT and CDR2 is SNEGSKA (reference sequence). Trimming took off 2 bases at V and 3 bases at J, with 10 bases between the two ends. The CDR3 region has the DNA TGCAGTGCTAGACAGGGTGTGGACACTGAAGCTTTCTTT. It specifies CSARQGVDTEAFF.

This clonotype turned up a few times. The V gene is TRBV7-9, the J gene TRBJ2-7; D not certain. The V end lost 3 bases, the J end lost 1 base, and 13 bases lay between the germline ends. Per germline, CDR1 SEHNR and CDR2 FQNEAQ (reference sequence). The CDR3 totals 15 residues. DNA of the CDR3: TGTGCCAGCAGCTTGGGTTTAACACCATCCTACGAGCAGTACGTC. This gives the protein CASSLGLTPSYEQYV.

In DNA, the CDR3 is TGTGCCAGCAGTGAACGGGAGCCCCACGTC. This encodes CASSEREPHV. The V and J genes are TRBV2 and TRBJ2-7, with D possibly matching TRBD2 (6 bases). Germline CDR1 and CDR2: SNHLY and FYNNEI. The CDR3 consists of 10 residues.

The chain recombines TRBV5-1 with TRBJ2-5; 10 positions match TRBD1. Germline V gene sequence: CDR1 SGHRS, CDR2 YFSETQ. V was pared by 1 base and J by 5 bases, with 17 bases of the junction left unmatched. There are 19 residues in the CDR3. CDR3 bases: TGCGCCAGCAGCTTGACCCCTCTACCGGGACAGGGGAGAGAGGAGACCCAGTACTTC. Translating it yields CASSLTPLPGQGREETQYF.

This clonotype was observed a handful of times. The genes are TRBV5-1 and TRBJ2-2; D not certain. Trimming took 0 bases from V and 5 from J, leaving 11 bases between them. The CDR3 is 15 residues long. The germline CDR1 and CDR2 sequences are SGHRS and YFSETQ. This chain's CDR3 is CASSLEGLRTGELFF. In DNA, the CDR3 is TGCGCCAGCAGCTTGGAGGGCCTCAGGACCGGGGAGCTGTTTTTT.

This chain connects TRBV20-1 to TRBJ2-2; 10 bases agree with TRBD2. V was clipped by 6 bases and J by 5 bases; unmatched bases: 21. The CDR3 covers 19 residues. Germline V lookup: CDR1 DFQATT, CDR2 SNEGSKA (reference sequence). The CDR3 DNA is TGCAGTGCAACGGGGGAACTAGCGGGGTATTCCCTCCGTACCGGGGAGCTGTTTTTT. Encoded protein: CSATGELAGYSLRTGELFF.